Listed below are T cell receptor beta chains from one sample, sequenced in a study of shared clonotypes between healthy human individuals. Sequencing used immunoSEQ multiplex PCR; TCRdb keeps in-frame clones, though not all of them. The table includes some 700,000 clones, around 90% detected once. Sequencing was done on a sample of memory CD8+ T cells from PBMCs. The receptors come from a man between 18 and 29 years old in good health. Some clones in this sample may be carry-over from other donors' samples. CDR3s include the opening cysteine and the closing phenylalanine or tryptophan. D genes are given only for firm matches. Only some rows state a clone size, as once, few, many or a class for expanded clones.

>.|TRBV16|.|TRBJ1-5
TGTGCCAGCAGCCAATCAGCTCAGCCCCAGCATTTT
CASSQSAQPQHF
>few|TRBV5-1|.|TRBJ2-7
TGCGCCAGCAGCTCAGGCTACGAGCAGTACTTC
CASSSGYEQYF
>few|TRBV28|TRBD1|TRBJ2-7
TGTGCCAGCAGTCCGGGACAGCTGTACACAAGCTACGAGCAGTACTTC
CASSPGQLYTSYEQYF
>.|TRBV7-8|.|TRBJ2-7
TGTGCCAGCAGCTTAGGTCCAGACCCCGTCCACGAGCAGTACTTC
CASSLGPDPVHEQYF
>few|TRBV7-9|.|TRBJ2-7
TGTGCCAGCAGCTTAGTTACTAGCTCCTACGAGCAGTACTTC
CASSLVTSSYEQYF
>.|TRBV30|TRBD1|TRBJ1-1
TGTGCCTGGATGCAGCAGGGGGCGTACATGAACACTGAAGCTTTCTTT
CAWMQQGAYMNTEAFF
>.|TRBV28|TRBD1|TRBJ1-2
TGTGCCAGCAGCCCCAGGGACAGCCGAAACTATGGCTACACCTTC
CASSPRDSRNYGYTF
>.|TRBV28|.|TRBJ1-2
TGTGCCAGCAGTTACGCACAGGGTGCCTATGGCTACACCTTC
CASSYAQGAYGYTF
>.|TRBV7-9|TRBD1|TRBJ1-4
TGTGCCAGCAGCTTAGCGGGACAGAAACTGTTTTTT
CASSLAGQKLFF
>.|TRBV7-9|.|TRBJ2-7
TGTGCCAGCAGCTGGGAGGGGGCGGGCCCCTACGAGCAGTACTTC
CASSWEGAGPYEQYF
>.|TRBV19|.|TRBJ2-1
TGTGCCAGTAGTATAGTAGGGGAGCAGTTCTTC
CASSIVGEQFF
>.|TRBV6-5|.|TRBJ1-5
TGTGCCAGCAGTTACTCACAGTGGGGCGGGGGACCCCAGCATTTT
CASSYSQWGGGPQHF
>.|TRBV9|TRBD2|TRBJ2-7
TGTGCCAGCAGTACCGGGACTAGCGGGTACTCCTACGAGCAGTACTTC
CASSTGTSGYSYEQYF
>few|TRBV7-2|.|TRBJ1-1
TGTGCCAGCAGCTTCGGGAGTCGGTGGACTGAAGCTTTCTTT
CASSFGSRWTEAFF
>.|TRBV5-1|.|TRBJ2-7
TGCGCCAGCAGCTCAGGCCCCTTCGAGCAGTACTTC
CASSSGPFEQYF
>.|TRBV6-6|.|TRBJ1-1
TGTGCCAGCAGCCTAGTCCCCGCGAACACTGAAGCTTTCTTT
CASSLVPANTEAFF
>once|TRBV9|.|TRBJ2-2
TGTGCCAGCACCCAAACTCAGGGAAACACCGGGGAGCTGTTTTTT
CASTQTQGNTGELFF
>.|TRBV7-3|.|TRBJ2-1
TGTGCCAGCAGCTTATCGGGCGGCTACTCCTACAATGAGCAGTTCTTC
CASSLSGGYSYNEQFF
>.|TRBV6-5|.|TRBJ1-1
TGTGCCAGCAGTCCGGGGAGTTTCACTGAAGCTTTCTTT
CASSPGSFTEAFF
>.|TRBV7-8|.|TRBJ2-5
TGTGCCAGCAGCGCGCGAGGGGTCCAAGAGACCCAGTACTTC
CASSARGVQETQYF
>.|TRBV7-9|.|TRBJ1-5
TGTGCCAGCAGCCTGGGACCTTATAGCAATCAGCCCCAGCATTTT
CASSLGPYSNQPQHF
>.|TRBV28|.|TRBJ1-2
TGTGCCAGCAGTTTACTTCCCGAGGGGCTATATGGCTACACCTTC
CASSLLPEGLYGYTF
>.|TRBV10-3|TRBD1|TRBJ1-5
TGTGCCATCAGTGAGTCGTGGGACAGGGATCAGCCCCAGCATTTT
CAISESWDRDQPQHF
>.|TRBV18|.|TRBJ2-7
TGTGCCAGCTCACCACCAGGGTCCTACGAGCAGTACTTC
CASSPPGSYEQYF
>once|TRBV4-1|.|TRBJ2-2
TGCGCCAGCAGCCAAGATGGATCCCCTTCGAACACCGGGGGGCTGTTTTTT
CASSQDGSPSNTGGLFF
>.|TRBV5-5|.|TRBJ2-5
TGTGCCAGCAGGAATAAAGAGACCCAGTACTTC
CASRNKETQYF
>.|TRBV19|TRBD2|TRBJ2-7
TGTGCCAGTAGTACACCGGGACTAGCGGGAGTTTGGTACGAGCAGTACTTC
CASSTPGLAGVWYEQYF
>.|TRBV6-6|.|TRBJ2-7
TGTGCCAGCAGTTACATAAGGCGGGAAAGCGGCGAGCAGTACTTC
CASSYIRRESGEQYF
>.|TRBV7-6|TRBD1|TRBJ1-1
TGTGCCAGCAGTTACTCTAGGGACAGTGGAACTGAAGCTTTCTTT
CASSYSRDSGTEAFF
>.|TRBV27|.|TRBJ2-7
TGTGCCAGCAGTTCATTGGACAGCTACGAGCAGTACTTC
CASSSLDSYEQYF
>.|TRBV6-5|.|TRBJ2-2
TGTGCCAGCAGACAACAGGGCACCGGGGAGCTGTTTTTT
CASRQQGTGELFF
>once|TRBV6-1|.|TRBJ1-1
TGTGCCAGCAGTGAGGGCCGAAGTCATGAAGCTTTCTTT
CASSEGRSHEAFF
>.|TRBV4-2|TRBD2|TRBJ2-3
TGTGCCAGCAGCCAAGATCCCCGCGGGGGGGAGTTGGGCACAGATACGCAGTATTTT
CASSQDPRGGELGTDTQYF
>.|TRBV15|.|TRBJ2-5
TGTGCCACCAGCAGAGACTTTGCCCAGGTCGGCGCGGAGACCCAGTACTTC
CATSRDFAQVGAETQYF
>.|TRBV27|.|TRBJ2-7
TGTGCCAGCAGGGAGGCGGGGAACTACTACGAGCAGTACTTC
CASREAGNYYEQYF
>.|TRBV27|.|TRBJ2-1
TGTGCCAGCAGTGGCCCCGGGCAGGGCCCCTTCAATGAGCAGTTCTTC
CASSGPGQGPFNEQFF
>few|TRBV11-3|.|TRBJ2-2
TGTGCCAGCAGCAAAACGTGGGGGCCGGGGATCGGGGAGCTGTTTTTT
CASSKTWGPGIGELFF
>.|TRBV9|.|TRBJ2-7
TGTGCCAGCAGCCCCGGCGGGGCTAGCGCTTCCTACGAGCAGTACTTC
CASSPGGASASYEQYF
>once|TRBV18|.|TRBJ2-7
TGTGCCAGCTCACCACCGGACTCGTACTACGAGCAGTACTTC
CASSPPDSYYEQYF
>.|TRBV27|TRBD2|TRBJ2-1
TGTGCCAGCAGTTTATCGTTACGTCTAGCGGGAGCGTCCTACAATGAGCAGTTCTTC
CASSLSLRLAGASYNEQFF
>.|TRBV27|.|TRBJ2-3
TGTGCCAGCAGTTCCCAAGATACGCAGTATTTT
CASSSQDTQYF
>.|TRBV28|TRBD1|TRBJ2-2
TGTGCCAGCAGTTTATTTCGGGGACAGGGAACCGGGGAGCTGTTTTTT
CASSLFRGQGTGELFF
>.|TRBV14|TRBD2|TRBJ2-1
TGTGCCAGTGGTGTTCTAGCGGGGGGGTACAATGAGCAGTTCTTC
CASGVLAGGYNEQFF
>.|TRBV5-6|.|TRBJ2-1
TGTGCCAGCAGCAGCCGTTGGGAGCAGTTCTTC
CASSSRWEQFF
>.|TRBV7-9|TRBD2|TRBJ2-3
TGTGCCAGCAGTGAGTTGGGACTAGCGGCATCCTGGGGCACAGATACGCAGTATTTT
CASSELGLAASWGTDTQYF
>.|TRBV27|.|TRBJ1-2
TGTGCCAGCAGTGATAAGACAGAATCGGGTGGCTACACCTTC
CASSDKTESGGYTF
>.|TRBV28|.|TRBJ2-7
TGTGCCAGCAGGGGTTTCGGGCCTCGCGAGGGCGAGCAGTACTTC
CASRGFGPREGEQYF
>.|TRBV10-3|TRBD1|TRBJ2-1
TGTGCCATCAGTGTGTTCACAGGGGGCCAGTACAATGAGCAGTTCTTC
CAISVFTGGQYNEQFF
>once|TRBV6-5|.|TRBJ1-3
TGTGCCAGCAGTTACCGGGCTTTGGGGAACACCATATATTTT
CASSYRALGNTIYF
>.|TRBV28|TRBD1|TRBJ1-5
TGTGCCAGCAGTCACCCTCCCGGGACAGGGGCGCAAAGAGATCAGCCCCAGCATTTT
CASSHPPGTGAQRDQPQHF
>.|TRBV19|TRBD1|TRBJ2-5
TGTGCCAGTAGCCTCGACAGGGGTCCCCAAGAGACCCAGTACTTC
CASSLDRGPQETQYF
>.|TRBV2|.|TRBJ2-7
TGTGCCAGCAAAGGAGGGGACTACGAGCAGTACTTC
CASKGGDYEQYF
>.|TRBV28|.|TRBJ2-7
TGTGCCAGCCGGGACTTCTACGAGCAGTACTTC
CASRDFYEQYF
>.|TRBV7-9|TRBD2|TRBJ2-1
TGTGCCAGCAGCAACATAGCGGGAGACTCCTACAATGAGCAGTTCTTC
CASSNIAGDSYNEQFF